The 19 T cell receptor beta chains reported below all come from one sample, sequenced in a study of blood T cell repertoires in COVID-19. Libraries were prepared by immunoSEQ multiplex PCR; TCRdb keeps only in-frame clonotypes and omits some of them. The sample records 150,000 to 200,000 clones, over 70% being singletons. Sequencing used peripheral blood. Source of these receptors: an older woman who had recovered from COVID-19.

The chain carries TRBV19 and TRBJ1-1, with a weak D call TRBD1 (6 bases). The germline CDR1 and CDR2 sequences are LNHDA and SQIVND (reference sequence). Deletions cut 9 bases from V and 2 bases from J, with 13 bases between. CDR3 length: 13 residues. This CDR3 reads CASKPGGNTEAFF. The CDR3 DNA reads TGTGCCAGCAAGCCGGGGGGCAACACTGAAGCTTTCTTT.

This chain connects TRBV7-2 to TRBJ2-1, with TRBD2 matching over 7 bases. The J segment lost 2 bases and the V segment lost 4 bases, leaving 8 bases of the junction unmatched. This CDR3 has 16 amino acids. The germline V gene has CDR1 SGHTA and CDR2 FQGNSA. The CDR3 reads CASSWAGDAPYNEQFF. The CDR3 DNA follows: TGTGCCAGCAGCTGGGCGGGGGACGCCCCCTACAATGAGCAGTTCTTC.

The count of this clone is one. DNA for the CDR3: TGTGCCAGCAGCTCTACAGGACCCAACTATGGCTACACCTTC. This codes for CASSSTGPNYGYTF. The J gene is TRBJ1-2, the V gene TRBV7-9, with a possible D match to TRBD1 (5 bases). Germline CDR1 is SEHNR and CDR2 is FQNEAQ (reference sequence). V dropped 4 bases and J dropped 2 bases, with 11 bases sitting between them. The CDR3 runs 14 residues.

A single count supports this clone. The V and J genes are TRBV19 and TRBJ2-1; D is possibly TRBD1 (7 bases). Trimming took off 0 bases at V and 10 bases at J, with 19 bases between the two ends. Per germline, CDR1 LNHDA and CDR2 SQIVND (reference sequence). The CDR3 has 16 residues. The CDR3 DNA reads TGTGCCAGTAGTATAGATTCCAGGGGGATCGGGGGAGAGCAGTTCTTC. Amino acids: CASSIDSRGIGGEQFF.

V usage is TRBV29-1 and J usage is TRBJ2-7; D possibly corresponds to TRBD1 (6 bases). With 7 bases removed from V and 2 bases from J, the gap between germline ends came to 15 bases. Germline V gene data show CDR1 as SQVTM and CDR2 as ANQGSEA. The CDR3 covers 13 residues. The CDR3 DNA sequence: TGCAGCGCCCGCTTGGGGGCGGCCTACGAGCAGTACTTC. Translated: CSARLGAAYEQYF.

The J gene is TRBJ1-2, the V gene TRBV2; 12 bases agree with TRBD1. CDR3 length: 16 residues. With V trimmed by 6 bases and J by 4 bases, 9 bases remained unmatched. Germline V gives CDR1 SNHLY, CDR2 FYNNEI. CDR3 bases: TGTGCCAGCAGCCCCGGGACAGGGGGCCTCGGCTATGGCTACACCTTC. Translating it yields CASSPGTGGLGYGYTF.

This rearrangement joins TRBV5-8 to TRBJ1-4, with D perhaps matching TRBD1 (6 bases). CDR1 SGHTS and CDR2 YDEGEE come from the germline V gene. V shed 4 bases and J shed 3 bases, with 13 bases lying between them. The CDR3 sequence is 15 residues long. CDR3 in amino acids: CASSAQQGANEKLFF. In nucleotides, the CDR3 is TGTGCCAGCAGCGCCCAACAGGGAGCTAATGAAAAACTGTTTTTT.

In its sample, this clone was seen once. This chain links TRBV19 with TRBJ1-5; no clear D gene. V shed 5 bases and J shed 1 base, with 9 bases lying between them. Germline lookup yields CDR1 LNHDA and CDR2 SQIVND (reference sequence). The CDR3 has 14 amino acids. CDR3 in DNA: TGTGCCAGTAGTCGTCGGTTAAGCAATCAGCCCCAGCATTTT. It specifies CASSRRLSNQPQHF. Drawing the rest from reference TRBV19 and TRBJ1-5, the complete variable domain is DGGITQSPKYLFRKEGQNVTLSCEQNLNHDAMYWYRQDPGQGLRLIYYSQIVNDFQKGDIAEGYSVSREKKESFPLTVTSAQKNPTAFYLCASSRRLSNQPQHFGDGTRLSIL.

This chain joins TRBV19 and TRBJ2-6, with 8 bases fitting TRBD1. With 7 bases clipped from V and 1 base from J, the junction kept 6 bases outside the gene matches. The CDR3 consists of 16 residues. CDR1 is LNHDA, CDR2 SQIVND, per germline (reference sequence). Written as DNA, the CDR3 is TGTGCCAGTAAGTGGCAGGGGGCATCTGGGGCCAACGTCCTGACTTTC. It specifies CASKWQGASGANVLTF.

The chain is built from TRBV5-1 and TRBJ1-6; D perhaps matches TRBD1 (5 bases). V was shortened by 7 bases and J by 10 bases, with 12 bases between the two germline ends. The CDR3 runs 12 residues. CDR1 SGHRS and CDR2 YFSETQ come from the germline V gene. The DNA of the CDR3 is TGCGCCAGCGGCAGGGCCGGGTCACCCCTCCACTTT. Protein: CASGRAGSPLHF. Supplemented by reference TRBV5-1 and TRBJ1-6, the full variable domain reads KAGVTQTPRYLIKTRGQQVTLSCSPISGHRSVSWYQQTPGQGLQFLFEYFSETQRNKGNFPGRFSGRQFSNSRSEMNVSTLELGDSALYLCASGRAGSPLHFGNGTRLTVT.

The chain employs TRBV18 and TRBJ2-7; D is ambiguous. Trimming took off 3 bases at V and 4 bases at J, with 10 bases between the two ends. Germline values: CDR1 KGHSH, CDR2 LQKENI. The CDR3 has 13 residues. In DNA, the CDR3 is TGTGCCAGCTCACCTCACAGCACTTACGAGCAGTACTTC. Protein: CASSPHSTYEQYF. Looking up the rest from reference TRBV18 and TRBJ2-7 gives the full variable domain: NAGVMQNPRHLVRRRGQEARLRCSPMKGHSHVYWYRQLPEEGLKFMVYLQKENIIDESGMPKERFSAEFPKEGPSILRIQQVVRGDSAAYFCASSPHSTYEQYFGPGTRLTVT.

A few counts support this clone. The chain combines TRBV18 with TRBJ1-5, with 9 bases lining up with TRBD1. This CDR3 region has 18 residues. Germline lookup yields CDR1 KGHSH and CDR2 LQKENI. Trimming at V came to 1 base and at J to 0 bases, leaving 7 bases not matched to a gene. As DNA, the CDR3 is TGTGCCAGCTCACCACGTAGGGACAGGGCCCCTAGCAATCAGCCCCAGCATTTT. Residues: CASSPRRDRAPSNQPQHF.

This clone was seen only a few times. The V gene is TRBV7-2, the J gene TRBJ1-2; TRBD1 is a possible D gene (5 bases). V was shortened by 8 bases and J by 2 bases, with 21 bases between the two germline ends. CDR1 is SGHTA and CDR2 is FQGNSA in the germline V gene. The CDR3 runs 16 residues. The CDR3 coding sequence is TGTGCCAGCCCCTTAGGGAGGGGAGGAACCAACTATGGCTACACCTTC. Its translation: CASPLGRGGTNYGYTF.

This chain links TRBV11-2 with TRBJ2-5; no reliable D call. Per germline, CDR1 SGHAT and CDR2 FQNNGV. V lost 7 bases, J lost 4 bases, and 22 bases lay in between. This CDR3 has 16 amino acids. The CDR3 protein is CASTFGGLGVRETQYF. CDR3 nucleotides: TGTGCCAGCACCTTCGGCGGCTTAGGAGTTAGAGAGACCCAGTACTTC.

CDR3 region: CASSLGQGVGQPQHF. The CDR3 coding sequence is TGTGCCAGCAGCTTGGGGCAGGGGGTAGGTCAGCCCCAGCATTTT. The chain has TRBV5-6 and TRBJ1-5; 7 nucleotides match TRBD1. The CDR3 is made up of 15 amino acids. V gave up 0 bases and J gave up 6 bases; unmatched junction bases: 6. Per germline, CDR1 SGHDT and CDR2 YYEEEE.

This clone occurred a few times. This chain joins TRBV9 and TRBJ2-1, with 7 bases fitting TRBD2. Germline lookup yields CDR1 SGDLS and CDR2 YYNGEE. The length of the CDR3 is 15 residues. Losses at the gene ends were 0 bases for V and 4 bases for J; bases not matched to a gene: 4. CDR3 protein: CASSVDRGGYNEQFF. DNA of the CDR3: TGTGCCAGCAGCGTAGACCGGGGAGGGTACAATGAGCAGTTCTTC.

This clone was counted a single time. The chain carries TRBV27 and TRBJ2-1, with TRBD2 matching 8 bases. Germline CDR1 reads MNHEY; CDR2 reads SMNVEV (reference sequence). This CDR3 is 19 amino acids long. V trimming: 2 bases; J trimming: 7 bases; junction bases outside the gene matches: 19. CDR3 DNA sequence: TGTGCCAGCAGTTTAGGCCCTGGGTTTGTGGGCGGGAGGTTGAATGAGCAGTTCTTC. This translates into CASSLGPGFVGGRLNEQFF.

The sample holds one count of this clone. The chain joins TRBV10-2 to TRBJ2-3, with 11 bases lining up with TRBD2. J gave up 3 bases and V 6 bases, and 11 bases lay outside the gene matches. Germline lookup yields CDR1 WSHSY and CDR2 SAAADI. This CDR3 spans 17 amino acids. Written as DNA, the CDR3 is TGCGCCAGCAGGACCCTCTTGGTAGCGGGAGGGACAGATACGCAGTATTTT. Translated: CASRTLLVAGGTDTQYF.

The genes are TRBV10-2 and TRBJ2-7; the D gene is possibly TRBD2 (5 bases). The CDR3 length is 13 residues. Germline V gene sequence: CDR1 WSHSY, CDR2 SAAADI. With 0 bases removed from V and 6 bases from J, the gap between germline ends came to 9 bases. CDR3 in amino acids: CASSESAGGEQYF. DNA for the CDR3: TGCGCCAGCAGTGAGTCGGCGGGCGGCGAGCAGTACTTC.